These 23 T cell receptor beta chains came from one sample sequenced in a study of cytomegalovirus exposure and HLA in healthy donors. Repertoires were generated with immunoSEQ multiplex PCR, while TCRdb's copy carries only in-frame clones and drops some. The data show 110,000 to 150,000 clones, 86% seen once. Sequencing used PBMCs. The receptor source for this set is a man in his late teens or twenties in good health and CMV-seronegative.

This clone was detected only a few times. This chain connects TRBV5-4 to TRBJ1-2; weak D call: TRBD1 (5 bases). The germline V gene has CDR1 SGHNT and CDR2 YYREEE (reference sequence). Trimming removed 4 bases from V and 7 bases from J, with 11 bases in between. This CDR3 is 12 amino acids long. The CDR3 region has the DNA TGTGCCAGCAGCCCGGGGGAGGGTGGCTACACCTTC. This sequence encodes CASSPGEGGYTF.

The V call is TRBV6-6, the J call TRBJ2-5; a possible D gene is TRBD2 (6 bases). CDR3 length: 14 residues. The V end lost 6 bases, the J end lost 5 bases, and 16 bases lay between the germline ends. CDR1 and CDR2 from the germline V gene are MNHNY and SVGAGI (reference sequence). CDR3 amino acids: CASRGRLGRETQYF. CDR3 DNA sequence: TGTGCCAGCAGGGGCCGGTTGGGGAGGGAGACCCAGTACTTC.

The chain recombines TRBV10-3 with TRBJ1-1, with D possibly TRBD1 on 6 matching bases. Trimming took 6 bases from V and 2 from J, leaving 10 bases between them. Germline lookup yields CDR1 ENHRY and CDR2 SYGVKD. CDR3 length: 13 residues. The CDR3 loop is CAIRRQENTEAFF. CDR3 DNA: TGTGCCATCAGAAGACAGGAAAACACTGAAGCTTTCTTT.

V is TRBV28 and J is TRBJ1-2, with 9 bases matching TRBD1. The CDR3 contains 16 residues. CDR1 is MDHEN and CDR2 is SYDVKM in the germline V gene. The junction had 8 bases not matched to a gene; V was cut back by 3 bases and J by 3 bases. CDR3 loop: CASSLIGQGLHYGYTF. As DNA, the CDR3 is TGTGCCAGCAGTTTGATCGGACAGGGGTTGCACTATGGCTACACCTTC.

The chain couples TRBV28 to TRBJ1-2, with D possibly matching TRBD1 (6 bases). Germline V gives CDR1 MDHEN, CDR2 SYDVKM. V dropped 6 bases and J dropped 7 bases, with 9 bases sitting between them. The CDR3 totals 11 residues. The CDR3 DNA follows: TGTGCCAGCAGCCCAGGGGTTGGCTACACCTTC. Translating it yields CASSPGVGYTF.

CDR3 in amino acids: CASSLEGTEGEKLFF. The CDR3 nucleotides are TGCGCCAGCAGCTTGGAAGGGACAGAGGGTGAAAAACTGTTTTTT. The chain combines TRBV5-1 with TRBJ1-4; TRBD1 matches at 7 bases. CDR3 length: 15 residues. The V gene's germline CDR1 is SGHRS and CDR2 YFSETQ. Trimming removed 0 bases from V and 7 bases from J; junction bases left unmatched: 6.

The chain is built from TRBV4-3 and TRBJ2-1; D is perhaps TRBD2 (6 bases). The V gene lost 1 base and the J gene lost 5 bases, with 12 bases spanning the gap. There are 15 residues in the CDR3. CDR1 and CDR2 from the germline V gene are LGHNA and YSLEER. The chain's CDR3 is CASSQAGRLDNEQFF. CDR3 nucleotides: TGCGCCAGCAGCCAAGCCGGGAGATTGGACAATGAGCAGTTCTTC.

The chain combines TRBV27 with TRBJ2-3; D possibly corresponds to TRBD2 (7 bases). V was trimmed by 4 bases and J by 4 bases, leaving 9 bases between them. The V gene's germline CDR1 is MNHEY and CDR2 SMNVEV (reference sequence). This CDR3 region has 13 residues. The DNA for the CDR3 is TGTGCCAGCAGTTGGGGGGGGCCAGATACGCAGTATTTT. Translated, it gives CASSWGGPDTQYF.

The chain employs TRBV11-3 and TRBJ2-1; D may be TRBD1 (5 bases). Germline loops: CDR1 SGHNT, CDR2 YENEEA. This CDR3 has 13 residues. Trimming stripped 5 bases from V and 5 bases from J, with 10 bases between. The CDR3 sequence: CASSTDSNNEQFF. The CDR3 DNA sequence: TGTGCCAGCAGCACAGACAGTAACAATGAGCAGTTCTTC.

The sample holds one count of this clone. V and J are TRBV4-3 and TRBJ1-4; D perhaps matches TRBD1 (5 bases). The CDR3 has 18 amino acids. Germline V gene sequence: CDR1 LGHNA, CDR2 YSLEER. V dropped 0 bases and J dropped 10 bases, with 24 bases sitting between them. The CDR3, as DNA: TGCGCCAGCAGCCAAGATCAAGGGGAAACTCTACTCGGGGGAAAACTGTTTTTT. The encoded protein is CASSQDQGETLLGGKLFF.

This chain connects TRBV7-2 to TRBJ1-1, with 7 positions matching TRBD1. CDR1 is SGHTA, CDR2 FQGNSA, per germline. Trimming at V came to 4 bases and at J to 1 base, leaving 6 bases not matched to a gene. The CDR3 runs to 15 residues. CDR3 DNA: TGTGCCAGCAGCTGGGGGGACAGTTGGAACACTGAAGCTTTCTTT. Protein: CASSWGDSWNTEAFF. The variable domain in full, with the rest retrieved from reference TRBV7-2 and TRBJ1-1, is GAGVSQSPSNKVTEKGKDVELRCDPISGHTALYWYRQSLGQGLEFLIYFQGNSAPDKSGLPSDRFSAERTGGSVSTLTIQRTQQEDSAVYLCASSWGDSWNTEAFFGQGTRLTVV.

V and J are TRBV11-2 and TRBJ2-1; TRBD2 is a possible D gene (6 bases). V shed 1 base and J shed 2 bases, with 18 bases lying between them. This CDR3 region has 18 residues. Germline CDR1 is SGHAT and CDR2 is FQNNGV. CDR3 protein: CASSLVHMISGPYNEQFF. The CDR3 nucleotides are TGTGCCAGCAGCTTAGTTCACATGATAAGCGGGCCCTACAATGAGCAGTTCTTC. Using reference TRBV11-2 and TRBJ2-1 for the parts outside the CDR3, the full variable domain is EAGVAQSPRYKIIEKRQSVAFWCNPISGHATLYWYQQILGQGPKLLIQFQNNGVVDDSQLPKDRFSAERLKGVDSTLKIQPAKLEDSAVYLCASSLVHMISGPYNEQFFGPGTRLTVL.

The chain has TRBV5-4 and TRBJ2-5, with 7 bases identical to TRBD1. This CDR3 spans 15 amino acids. Per germline, CDR1 SGHNT and CDR2 YYREEE (reference sequence). The trim removed 4 bases at V and 4 bases at J, leaving 10 bases unmatched. The chain's CDR3 is CASSPGGGRTETQYF. The CDR3 DNA sequence: TGTGCCAGCAGCCCAGGGGGTGGCAGGACAGAGACCCAGTACTTC.

The chain joins TRBV18 to TRBJ1-5; weak D call: TRBD1 (6 bases). Trimming left V 3 bases short and J 5 bases short, with 8 bases between. Germline V gene sequence: CDR1 KGHSH, CDR2 LQKENI. The CDR3 totals 13 residues. In DNA, the CDR3 is TGTGCCAGCTCACCTGGGGGCGATCAGCCCCAGCATTTT. Translated: CASSPGGDQPQHF. Based on the CDR3 plus reference TRBV18 and TRBJ1-5, the full variable domain is NAGVMQNPRHLVRRRGQEARLRCSPMKGHSHVYWYRQLPEEGLKFMVYLQKENIIDESGMPKERFSAEFPKEGPSILRIQQVVRGDSAAYFCASSPGGDQPQHFGDGTRLSIL.

This clone was detected many times. The chain joins TRBV27 to TRBJ2-4; 10 nucleotides line up with TRBD2. V lost 6 bases and J lost 13; bases outside the gene matches: 12. The CDR3 has 14 residues. Germline CDR1 is MNHEY and CDR2 is SMNVEV (reference sequence). In DNA, the CDR3 is TGTGCCAGCAGCGTGGGATCACTAGCGGGAACACAGTACTTC. Protein: CASSVGSLAGTQYF.

The rearrangement joins TRBV6-5 to TRBJ2-3; 8 bases fit TRBD2. The CDR3 consists of 16 residues. J gave up 5 bases and V 2 bases, and 9 bases lay outside the gene matches. Germline-derived CDR1 and CDR2 are MNHEY and SVGAGI. CDR3 in DNA: TGTGCCAGCAGTTACCAGCTTCGGGAGGGCCGAGATACGCAGTATTTT. Amino acids: CASSYQLREGRDTQYF.

The chain carries TRBV28 and TRBJ1-2, with 8 bases aligning to TRBD1. The length of the CDR3 is 16 residues. With V trimmed by 5 bases and J by 4 bases, 12 bases remained unmatched. Germline CDR1 is MDHEN and CDR2 is SYDVKM. The CDR3 coding sequence is TGTGCCAGCAGTCTATTTCGTGGACAGGGACGCTATGGCTACACCTTC. This translates into CASSLFRGQGRYGYTF.

The chain couples TRBV9 to TRBJ2-1, with TRBD2 matching over 7 bases. CDR3 length equals 13 residues. Trimming took 7 bases from V and 3 from J; bases not matched to a gene: 4. The germline CDR1 and CDR2 sequences are SGDLS and YYNGEE. Here the CDR3 DNA reads TGTGCCAGCGGAGCGGGAATCTACAATGAGCAGTTCTTC. Its translation: CASGAGIYNEQFF.

The rearrangement uses TRBV7-7 and TRBJ2-5, with 8 bases lining up with TRBD1. The germline V gene encodes CDR1 SSHAT and CDR2 FNYEAQ (reference sequence). This CDR3 comprises 15 residues. The J segment lost 4 bases and the V segment lost 2 bases, leaving 6 bases of the junction unmatched. The CDR3 region has the DNA TGTGCCAGCAGCTTACAGGGGGCGATAGGAGAGACCCAGTACTTC. It is translated as CASSLQGAIGETQYF.

The chain links TRBV6-1 to TRBJ1-2, with 8 nucleotides matching TRBD1. J gave up 5 bases and V 0 bases, and 5 bases lay outside the gene matches. Germline V gene sequence: CDR1 MNHNS, CDR2 SASEGT. This CDR3 has 15 amino acids. The CDR3 protein is CASSEARNRGYGYTF. CDR3 in DNA: TGTGCCAGCAGTGAAGCGCGAAACAGGGGGTATGGCTACACCTTC.

The chain joins TRBV5-4 to TRBJ2-7; TRBD2 agrees at 8 bases. CDR1 and CDR2 (germline): SGHNT, YYREEE (reference sequence). V shed 2 bases, J shed 2 bases, and the junction held 6 bases outside the gene matches. This CDR3 spans 15 amino acids. The CDR3 DNA follows: TGTGCCAGCAGCTTAACTAGCGGCCCCACCTACGAGCAGTACTTC. Translation gives CASSLTSGPTYEQYF.

The chain has TRBV6-5 and TRBJ2-5; 11 positions match TRBD2. The CDR3 extends over 15 amino acids. Germline V lookup: CDR1 MNHEY, CDR2 SVGAGI. V lost 5 bases, J lost 3 bases, and 5 bases stayed unmatched. CDR3 sequence (DNA): TGTGCCAGCAGTCGAACTAGCGGGGGAGAAGAGACCCAGTACTTC. Protein: CASSRTSGGEETQYF.

CDR3 bases: TGTGCCAGCAGTCCAGGATGGCGGGATGGAAACACCATATATTTT. Amino acids: CASSPGWRDGNTIYF. The chain uses TRBV14 and TRBJ1-3, with D uncertain. This CDR3 is 15 amino acids long. Germline V gene sequence: CDR1 SGHDN, CDR2 FVKESK. Trimming cost V 6 bases and J 3 bases, with 15 bases left between them.